This T cell receptor beta chain was sequenced during a study of T-cell reconstitution after alpha-beta-depleted transplantation in children. In this sample, this clonotype turned up many times. The TCRbeta library was prepared with unique molecular identifiers. TCRdb called the PCR reads again in MiXCR, with one record for every CDR3 protein. The table records some 200,000 distinct CDR3 sequences, 8.5% to 10% of them present only once. The CDR3 length is 13 residues. In germline, CDR1 is SQVTM, CDR2 ANQGSEA. Trimming took 5 bases from V and 2 from J, leaving 11 bases between them. V usage is TRBV29-1 and J usage is TRBJ2-3, with D perhaps matching TRBD1 (6 bases). The clonotype originates from a human donor who donated a stem cell graft to a child with acute lymphoblastic leukemia. The specimen was PBMCs from the stem cell graft donor, collected from the stem cell graft. This CDR3 reads CSVSWTATDTQYF. Here the CDR3 DNA reads TGCAGCGTTAGTTGGACAGCCACAGATACGCAGTATTTT.